Below are 24 T cell receptor beta chains sequenced from a single sample in a study of vaccination and CD4 T cells after COVID-19. Described treatment: roughly 11-day PBMC culture with coronavirus spike peptide pools or control peptides (ViraFEST assay). These TCRs' antigens remain unknown. An Oncomine TCR Beta short-read assay was used to sequence the DNA from cultured CD4+ T cells. TCRdb re-derived calls from the PCR reads in MiXCR, one entry per CDR3 protein. The sample consists of just over 3,000 distinct CDR3 sequences, roughly 24% of them appearing once. Source: CD4+ T cells from blood, cultured in vitro, taken after SARS-CoV-2 vaccination. The receptors stem from a human donor who had recovered from COVID-19.

V and J are TRBV10-2 and TRBJ2-7, with D maybe TRBD2 (6 bases). This CDR3 is 12 amino acids long. CDR1 is WSHSY and CDR2 is SAAADI in the germline V gene. V was cut by 8 bases and J by 4 bases, with 12 bases left in between. The CDR3: CASGGYLYEQYF. CDR3 nucleotide sequence: TGCGCCAGCGGGGGGTACTTATACGAGCAGTACTTC.

This clonotype rates as medium-sized. This chain connects TRBV7-2 to TRBJ2-7; TRBD1 agrees at 10 bases. Germline loops: CDR1 SGHTA, CDR2 FQGNSA. Trimming removed 4 bases from V and 6 bases from J; junction bases left unmatched: 9. CDR3 size: 15 residues. Written as DNA, the CDR3 is TGTGCCAGCAGCTCTCTCGGGGACAGGGGAGGCGAGCAGTACTTC. It translates to CASSSLGDRGGEQYF.

J is TRBJ2-6 and V is TRBV12-2. TRBV12-2 is recorded as a pseudogene. CDR3 length: 15 residues. CDR3 nucleotides: TGTGCAAGTCGCTTAAGAGTCTCTGGGGCCAACGTCCTGACTTTC. This codes for CASRLRVSGANVLTF.

Within the sample, this clonotype is medium-sized. The chain is built from TRBV7-2 and TRBJ2-1; D may match TRBD1 or TRBD2 (5 bases each). The ends were cut back, 7 bases at V and 1 base at J, with 11 bases in the middle. The CDR3 runs to 14 residues. Germline-derived CDR1 and CDR2 are SGHTA and FQGNSA. The CDR3 spells CASTGRQSYNEQFF. In DNA, the CDR3 is TGTGCCAGCACGGGGCGACAATCCTACAATGAGCAGTTCTTC. The variable domain in full, with the rest retrieved from reference TRBV7-2 and TRBJ2-1, is GAGVSQSPSNKVTEKGKDVELRCDPISGHTALYWYRQSLGQGLEFLIYFQGNSAPDKSGLPSDRFSAERTGGSVSTLTIQRTQQEDSAVYLCASTGRQSYNEQFFGPGTRLTVL.

The V and J genes are TRBV12-3 or TRBV12-4 and TRBJ1-1; a weak D match, TRBD1 (6 bases). V was clipped by 5 bases and J by 3 bases, with 7 bases between them. The CDR3 is made up of 12 amino acids. In nucleotides, the CDR3 is TGTGCCAGCAGTGACAGGTACACTGAAGCTTTCTTT. Residues: CASSDRYTEAFF.

The chain has TRBV5-1 and TRBJ1-2; 7 nucleotides line up with TRBD1. V dropped 3 bases and J dropped 5; count of bases not matched to a gene: 16. The CDR3 runs 17 residues. Germline V gene sequence: CDR1 SGHRS, CDR2 YFSETQ. The CDR3 DNA sequence: TGCGCCAGCAGCTCCTCGGGCTCGGGACAGACTTCATATGGCTACACCTTC. It encodes CASSSSGSGQTSYGYTF. The whole variable domain, filled in from reference TRBV5-1 and TRBJ1-2, reads KAGVTQTPRYLIKTRGQQVTLSCSPISGHRSVSWYQQTPGQGLQFLFEYFSETQRNKGNFPGRFSGRQFSNSRSEMNVSTLELGDSALYLCASSSSGSGQTSYGYTFGSGTRLTVV.

By sample fraction, this clonotype is medium-sized (0.01 to 0.1%). This chain connects TRBV19 to TRBJ1-1, with 10 nucleotides matching TRBD1. This CDR3 region has 15 residues. V was clipped by 11 bases and J by 4 bases; unmatched bases: 13. Germline V lookup: CDR1 LNHDA, CDR2 SQIVND (reference sequence). CDR3: CAAGTGEGRGTEAFF. The CDR3 DNA follows: TGTGCCGCCGGGACAGGGGAAGGCAGGGGCACTGAAGCTTTCTTT.

J is TRBJ1-1 and V is TRBV7-3, with a tentative D call TRBD1 (5 bases). This CDR3 is built from 13 residues. The V end lost 2 bases, the J end lost 10 bases, and 14 bases lay between the germline ends. Germline-derived CDR1 and CDR2 are SGHTA and FQGTGA. CDR3 residues: CASSLGGARGAFF. CDR3 nucleotide sequence: TGTGCCAGCAGCTTAGGAGGGGCGAGGGGAGCTTTCTTT.

The genes are TRBV19 and TRBJ2-7; D uncertain. The ends were cut back, 3 bases at V and 11 bases at J, with 11 bases in the middle. CDR1 and CDR2 from the germline V gene are LNHDA and SQIVND (reference sequence). The length of the CDR3 is 11 residues. In nucleotides, the CDR3 is TGTGCCAGTAGTATCGGGCCGTGGAAGTACTTC. Protein: CASSIGPWKYF. The whole variable domain, remainder taken from reference TRBV19 and TRBJ2-7, is DGGITQSPKYLFRKEGQNVTLSCEQNLNHDAMYWYRQDPGQGLRLIYYSQIVNDFQKGDIAEGYSVSREKKESFPLTVTSAQKNPTAFYLCASSIGPWKYFGPGTRLTVT.

The V gene is TRBV6-1, the J gene TRBJ1-1; no clear D. Germline V gene sequence: CDR1 MNHNS, CDR2 SASEGT. This CDR3 has 13 residues. Trimming took off 6 bases at V and 1 base at J, with 9 bases between the two ends. CDR3 nucleotide sequence: TGTGCCAGCAGAAGGACCGCGAACACTGAAGCTTTCTTT. This gives the protein CASRRTANTEAFF.

CDR3 DNA sequence: TGTGCCATCGCGGCCCCACCGGGGCAGCAAATGAACACTGAAGCTTTCTTT. This sequence encodes CAIAAPPGQQMNTEAFF. This rearrangement joins TRBV7-3 to TRBJ1-1; possibly TRBD1 for D (5 bases). V lost 10 bases and J lost 0, with 24 bases in between. The CDR3 is 17 amino acids. CDR1 is SGHTA and CDR2 is FQGTGA in the germline V gene.

This clonotype was counted only a few times. The chain joins TRBV20-1 to TRBJ2-7, with 11 bases identical to TRBD2. In germline, CDR1 is DFQATT, CDR2 SNEGSKA (reference sequence). The CDR3 covers 19 residues. After removal of 1 base from V and 0 bases from J, the junction contained 14 bases not matched to a gene. The CDR3: CSARGQKTSGEFSSYEQYF. The CDR3 nucleotides read TGCAGTGCTAGAGGTCAAAAGACTAGCGGGGAATTTAGCTCCTACGAGCAGTACTTC.

By share of the sample, this clonotype is hyperexpanded. V gene TRBV7-2 combines with J gene TRBJ2-7; D gene uncertain. The CDR3 has 14 amino acids. The germline V and J ends were trimmed by 5 bases and 6 bases, with 17 bases remaining between them. Germline CDR1 is SGHTA and CDR2 is FQGNSA. CDR3 sequence: CASSQLVGGREQYF. The CDR3, as DNA: TGTGCCAGCAGCCAATTAGTGGGTGGGCGCGAGCAGTACTTC.

This clonotype was seen a few times. V gene TRBV7-9 combines with J gene TRBJ1-1, with unresolved D. This CDR3 has 14 amino acids. Trimming took off 0 bases at V and 3 bases at J, with 8 bases between the two ends. CDR1 is SEHNR, CDR2 FQNEAQ, per germline (reference sequence). CDR3 region: CASSLAGPYTEAFF. CDR3 in DNA: TGTGCCAGCAGCTTAGCCGGACCGTACACTGAAGCTTTCTTT. Using reference TRBV7-9 and TRBJ1-1 for the parts outside the CDR3, the full variable domain is DTGVSQNPRHKITKRGQNVTFRCDPISEHNRLYWYRQTLGQGPEFLTYFQNEAQLEKSRLLSDRFSAERPKGSFSTLEIQRTEQGDSAMYLCASSLAGPYTEAFFGQGTRLTVV.

This clonotype ranks as medium-sized. The V call is TRBV20-1, the J call TRBJ2-3, with 8 bases that match TRBD2. CDR3 length: 13 residues. The germline V gene encodes CDR1 DFQATT and CDR2 SNEGSKA (reference sequence). The ends lost 4 bases at V and 4 bases at J; junction bases unmatched: 4. CDR3 nucleotide sequence: TGCAGTGCTACGGGGGGGCCCGCAGATACGCAGTATTTT. Its translation: CSATGGPADTQYF.

This clonotype is classed as medium-sized. V usage is TRBV6-1 and J usage is TRBJ1-2; 8 positions agree with TRBD1. The CDR3 has 16 residues. Germline values: CDR1 MNHNS, CDR2 SASEGT. V dropped 4 bases and J dropped 4; count of bases not matched to a gene: 11. The CDR3, as DNA: TGTGCCAGCAGTGCCCGGCCAGGGGGCCTTCCCTATGGCTACACCTTC. Its protein is CASSARPGGLPYGYTF.

The genes are TRBV28 and TRBJ1-2; D gene ambiguous. Germline V gene lookup returns CDR1 MDHEN and CDR2 SYDVKM. Between the trimmed V and J ends, which lost 2 bases and 7 bases, there was a span of 17 bases. This CDR3 is 15 amino acids long. CDR3 in amino acids: CASSLPTAGFGGYTF. The CDR3 nucleotides read TGTGCCAGCAGTTTACCAACGGCGGGTTTCGGTGGCTACACCTTC.

This clonotype was recorded a few times. The gene calls are TRBV10-3 and TRBJ1-6; 9 positions agree with TRBD1. CDR3 size: 13 residues. The germline CDR1 and CDR2 sequences are ENHRY and SYGVKD. The ends lost 8 bases at V and 10 bases at J; junction bases unmatched: 6. In DNA form, the CDR3 reads TGTGCCATCTCGGGACAGGGAGAATCACCCCTCCACTTT. Its translation is CAISGQGESPLHF.

This clonotype was counted only a few times. The rearrangement links TRBV20-1 to TRBJ1-1; D remains ambiguous. The CDR3 runs to 14 residues. Germline assignment: CDR1 DFQATT and CDR2 SNEGSKA (reference sequence). V lost 0 bases, J lost 6 bases, and 14 bases lay in between. The CDR3 DNA follows: TGCAGTGCTAGAGACCGCCCGAGTTCCTCTGAAGCTTTCTTT. As protein: CSARDRPSSSEAFF.

By share of the sample, this clonotype is medium-sized. The chain combines TRBV7-2 with TRBJ2-5; possibly TRBD2 for D (5 bases). The ends were cut back, 1 base at V and 5 bases at J, with 26 bases in the middle. In germline, CDR1 is SGHTA, CDR2 FQGNSA. This CDR3 has 19 residues. CDR3 in amino acids: CASSLVEGLVGSPRETQYF. The CDR3 nucleotides are TGTGCCAGCAGCTTAGTAGAGGGCCTGGTGGGGAGCCCCAGGGAGACCCAGTACTTC.

The chain uses TRBV4-3 and TRBJ2-7; 9 bases align to TRBD1. This CDR3 is 15 amino acids long. With 0 bases clipped from V and 9 bases from J, the junction kept 9 bases outside the gene matches. Germline V gives CDR1 LGHNA, CDR2 YSLEER. CDR3 sequence reads: CASSQEWGQGRGQYF. The CDR3 DNA reads TGCGCCAGCAGCCAAGAGTGGGGACAGGGCCGTGGGCAGTACTTC.

This clonotype was seen just once. The chain couples TRBV21-1 to TRBJ2-7; TRBD2 reflects the table's D call only, with no check against the DNA. TRBV21-1 is shown as a pseudogene. The CDR3 spans 18 residues. CDR3 in DNA: TGTGCCAGCAGCAAAGCCGGACTAGCGGGGGTCCCGGCCTACGAGCAGTACTTC. Its translation: CASSKAGLAGVPAYEQYF.

This clonotype is medium-sized (0.01 to 0.1%). This chain links TRBV20-1 with TRBJ2-7; 8 nucleotides agree with TRBD1. From germline, CDR1 is DFQATT and CDR2 SNEGSKA (reference sequence). This CDR3 spans 15 amino acids. The trim removed 5 bases at V and 0 bases at J, leaving 9 bases unmatched. CDR3 residues: CSASNRGESSYEQYF. The DNA for the CDR3 is TGCAGTGCTTCCAACAGGGGGGAAAGCTCCTACGAGCAGTACTTC.

The gene calls are TRBV18 and TRBJ2-7; maybe TRBD1 (6 bases). This CDR3 has 14 amino acids. V lost 2 bases and J lost 6, with 14 bases in between. CDR1 and CDR2 from the germline V gene are KGHSH and LQKENI. This CDR3 is CASSPAGAGVEQYF. The CDR3 DNA follows: TGTGCCAGCTCACCAGCCGGGGCAGGGGTCGAGCAGTACTTC.